Detailed here is one T cell receptor beta chain. The CDR3 contains 13 residues. CDR1 is MNHEY and CDR2 is SVGAGI in the germline V gene. Between the trimmed V and J ends, which lost 10 bases and 7 bases, there was a span of 19 bases. The protocol was immunoSEQ multiplex PCR, while the TCRdb copy is restricted to in-frame clones and leaves out a portion. The sample has around 330,000 clones, approximately 88% seen once; the top ten hold 1.5% to 2%. This sample is part of a study of blood T cell repertoires in COVID-19. Study at large: The origin of the acute and convalescent COVID-19 samples was the United States, Italy and Spain. Sample material is recorded as cDNA or gDNA derived from T cells, B-cell-depleted T cells, or PBMCs.

The J gene is TRBJ1-2, the V gene TRBV6-5, with D hard to call. The sequence was collected from a woman in her twenties or thirties with COVID-19, enrolled during active disease. Sample: peripheral blood. CDR3 in amino acids: CATVALGNGGYTF. Written as DNA, the CDR3 is TGTGCCACAGTAGCCCTCGGTAATGGTGGCTACACCTTC.